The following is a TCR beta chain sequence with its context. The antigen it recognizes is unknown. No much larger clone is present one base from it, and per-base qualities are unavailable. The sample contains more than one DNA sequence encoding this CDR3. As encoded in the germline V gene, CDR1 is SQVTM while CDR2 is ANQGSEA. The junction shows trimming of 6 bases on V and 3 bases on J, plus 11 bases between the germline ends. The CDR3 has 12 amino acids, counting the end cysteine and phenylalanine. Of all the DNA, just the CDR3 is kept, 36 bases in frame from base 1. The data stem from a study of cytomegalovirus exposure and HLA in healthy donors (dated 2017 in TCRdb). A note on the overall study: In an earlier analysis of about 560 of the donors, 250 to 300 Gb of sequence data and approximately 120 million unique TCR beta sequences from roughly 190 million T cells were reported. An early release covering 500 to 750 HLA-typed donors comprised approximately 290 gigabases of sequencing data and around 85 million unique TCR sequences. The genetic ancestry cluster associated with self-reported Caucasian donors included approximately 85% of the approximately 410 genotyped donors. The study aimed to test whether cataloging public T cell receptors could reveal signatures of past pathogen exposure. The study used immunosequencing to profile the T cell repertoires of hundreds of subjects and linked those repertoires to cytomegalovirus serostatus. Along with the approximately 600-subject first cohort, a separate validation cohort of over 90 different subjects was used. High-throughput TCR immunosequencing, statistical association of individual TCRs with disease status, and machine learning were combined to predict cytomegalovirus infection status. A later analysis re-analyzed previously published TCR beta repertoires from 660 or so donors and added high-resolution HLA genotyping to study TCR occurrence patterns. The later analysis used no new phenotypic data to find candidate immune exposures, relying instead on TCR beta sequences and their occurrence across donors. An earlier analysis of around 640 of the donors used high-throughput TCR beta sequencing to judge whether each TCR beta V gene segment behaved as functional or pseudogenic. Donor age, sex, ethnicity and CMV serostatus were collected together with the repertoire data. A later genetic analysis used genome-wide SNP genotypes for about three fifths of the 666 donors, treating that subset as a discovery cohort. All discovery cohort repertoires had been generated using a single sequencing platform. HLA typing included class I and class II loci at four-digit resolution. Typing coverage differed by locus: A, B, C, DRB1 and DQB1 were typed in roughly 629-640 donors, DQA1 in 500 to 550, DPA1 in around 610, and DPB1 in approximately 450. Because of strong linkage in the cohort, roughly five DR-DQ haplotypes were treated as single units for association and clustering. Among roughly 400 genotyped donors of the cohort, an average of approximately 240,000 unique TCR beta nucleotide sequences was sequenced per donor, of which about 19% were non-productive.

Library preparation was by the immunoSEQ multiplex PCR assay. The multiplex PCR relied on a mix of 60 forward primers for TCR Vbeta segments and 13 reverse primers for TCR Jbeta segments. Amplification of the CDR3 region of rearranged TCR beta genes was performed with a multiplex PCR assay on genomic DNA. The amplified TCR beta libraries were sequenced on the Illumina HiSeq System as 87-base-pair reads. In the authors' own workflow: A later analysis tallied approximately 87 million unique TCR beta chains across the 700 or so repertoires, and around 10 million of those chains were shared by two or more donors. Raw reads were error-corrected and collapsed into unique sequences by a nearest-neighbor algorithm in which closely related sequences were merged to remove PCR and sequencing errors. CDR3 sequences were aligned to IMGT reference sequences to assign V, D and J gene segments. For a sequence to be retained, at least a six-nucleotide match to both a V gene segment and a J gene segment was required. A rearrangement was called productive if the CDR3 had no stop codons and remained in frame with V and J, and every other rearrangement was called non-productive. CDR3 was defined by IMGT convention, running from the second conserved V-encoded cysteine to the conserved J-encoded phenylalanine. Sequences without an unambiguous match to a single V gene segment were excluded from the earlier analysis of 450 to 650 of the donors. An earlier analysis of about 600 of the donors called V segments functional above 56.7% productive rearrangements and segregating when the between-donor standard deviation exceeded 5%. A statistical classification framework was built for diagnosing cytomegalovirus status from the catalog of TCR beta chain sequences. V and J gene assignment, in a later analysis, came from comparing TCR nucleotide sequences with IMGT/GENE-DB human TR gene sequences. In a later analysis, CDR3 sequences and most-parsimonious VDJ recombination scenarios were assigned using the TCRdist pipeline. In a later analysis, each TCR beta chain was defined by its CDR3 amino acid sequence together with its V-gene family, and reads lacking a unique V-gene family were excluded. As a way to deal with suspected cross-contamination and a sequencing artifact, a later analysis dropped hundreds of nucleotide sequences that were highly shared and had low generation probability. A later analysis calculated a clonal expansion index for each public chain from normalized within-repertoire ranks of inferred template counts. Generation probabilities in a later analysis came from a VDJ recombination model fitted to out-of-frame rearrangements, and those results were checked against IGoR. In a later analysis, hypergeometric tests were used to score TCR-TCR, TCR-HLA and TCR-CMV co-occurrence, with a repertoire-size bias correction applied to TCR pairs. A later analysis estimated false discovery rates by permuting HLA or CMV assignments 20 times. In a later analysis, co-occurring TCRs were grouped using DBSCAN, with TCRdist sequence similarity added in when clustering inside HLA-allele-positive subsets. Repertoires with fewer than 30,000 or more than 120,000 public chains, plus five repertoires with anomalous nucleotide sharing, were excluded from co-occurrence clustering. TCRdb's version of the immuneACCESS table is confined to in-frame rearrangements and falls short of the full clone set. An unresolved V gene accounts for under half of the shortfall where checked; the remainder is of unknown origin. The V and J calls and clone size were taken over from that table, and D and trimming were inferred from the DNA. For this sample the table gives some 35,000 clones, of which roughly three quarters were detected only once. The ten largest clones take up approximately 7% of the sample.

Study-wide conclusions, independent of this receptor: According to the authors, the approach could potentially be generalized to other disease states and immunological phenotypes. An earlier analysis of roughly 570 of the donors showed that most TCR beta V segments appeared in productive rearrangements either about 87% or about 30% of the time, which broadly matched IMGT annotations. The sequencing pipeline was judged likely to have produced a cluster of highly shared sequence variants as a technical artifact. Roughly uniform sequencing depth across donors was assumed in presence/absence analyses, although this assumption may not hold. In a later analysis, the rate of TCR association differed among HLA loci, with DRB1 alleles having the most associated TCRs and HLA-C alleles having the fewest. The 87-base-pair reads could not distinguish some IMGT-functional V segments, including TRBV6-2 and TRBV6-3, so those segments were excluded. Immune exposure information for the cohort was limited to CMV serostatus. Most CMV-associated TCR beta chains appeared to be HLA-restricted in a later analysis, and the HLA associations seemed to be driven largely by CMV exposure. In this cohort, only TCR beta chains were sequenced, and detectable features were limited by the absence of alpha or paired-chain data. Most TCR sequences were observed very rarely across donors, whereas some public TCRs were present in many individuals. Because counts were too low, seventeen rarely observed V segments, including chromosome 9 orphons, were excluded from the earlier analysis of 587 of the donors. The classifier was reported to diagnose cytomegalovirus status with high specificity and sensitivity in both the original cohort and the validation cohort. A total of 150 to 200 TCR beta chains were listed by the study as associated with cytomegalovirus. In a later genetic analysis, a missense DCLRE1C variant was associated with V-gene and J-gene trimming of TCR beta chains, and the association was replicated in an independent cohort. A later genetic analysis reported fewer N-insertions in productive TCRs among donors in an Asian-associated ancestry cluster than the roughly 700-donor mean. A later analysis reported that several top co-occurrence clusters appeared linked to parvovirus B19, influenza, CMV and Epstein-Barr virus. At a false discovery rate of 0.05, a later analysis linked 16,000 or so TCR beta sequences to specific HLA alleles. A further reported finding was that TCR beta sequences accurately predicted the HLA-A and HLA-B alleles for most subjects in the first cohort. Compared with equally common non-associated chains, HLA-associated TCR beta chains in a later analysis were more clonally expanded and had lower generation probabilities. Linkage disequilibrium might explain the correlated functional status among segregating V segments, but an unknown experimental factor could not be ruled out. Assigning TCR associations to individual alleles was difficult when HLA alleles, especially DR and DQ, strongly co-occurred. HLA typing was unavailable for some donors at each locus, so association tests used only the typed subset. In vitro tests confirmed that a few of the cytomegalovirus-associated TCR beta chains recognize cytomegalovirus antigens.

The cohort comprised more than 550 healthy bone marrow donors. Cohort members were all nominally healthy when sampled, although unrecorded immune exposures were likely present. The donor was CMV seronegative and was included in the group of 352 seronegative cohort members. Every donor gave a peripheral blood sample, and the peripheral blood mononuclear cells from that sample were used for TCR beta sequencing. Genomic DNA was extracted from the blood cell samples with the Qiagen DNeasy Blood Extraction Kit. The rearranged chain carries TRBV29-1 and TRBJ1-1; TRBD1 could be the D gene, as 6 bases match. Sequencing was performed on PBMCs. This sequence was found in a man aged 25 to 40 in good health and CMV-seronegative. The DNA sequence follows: TGCAGCGTACGAACAGGGTACACTGAAGCTTTCTTT. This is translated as CSVRTGYTEAFF.